What follows describes a single T cell receptor (beta chain). The data stem from a study of blood T cell repertoires in COVID-19. Turning to the study itself: Acute and convalescent COVID-19 specimens originated in the United States, Italy and Spain. Sources were T cells, B-cell-depleted T cells, or PBMCs; the material itself was cDNA or gDNA.

The V gene's germline CDR1 is SGDLS and CDR2 YYNGEE. The germline V and J ends were trimmed by 0 bases and 6 bases, with 7 bases remaining between them. The CDR3 runs to 13 residues. Libraries were prepared by immunoSEQ multiplex PCR; TCRdb keeps only in-frame clonotypes and omits some of them. The data hold a few hundred thousand clones, with around 80% observed a single time. This chain connects TRBV9 to TRBJ2-1; tentative D call: TRBD2 (6 bases). The sequence was obtained from a woman aged 70-85 years with acute or convalescent COVID-19. Sequencing was performed on peripheral blood. Here the CDR3 reads CASSVGGVNEQFF. The CDR3 nucleotides are TGTGCCAGCAGCGTAGGCGGGGTCAATGAGCAGTTCTTC.